These T cell receptor beta chains were read from a single sample in a study of patients and donors after allogeneic stem cell transplantation. MiXCR, applied by TCRdb to the RT-PCR reads, yields one record per CDR3 protein. The sample yields more than 850,000 distinct CDR3 sequences, more than 15% seen once. The material sequenced was blood, either unsorted or a sorted T cell fraction (not recorded which). Source of these receptors: a human donor who was either an allogeneic HSCT recipient or a stem cell or donor lymphocyte infusion donor (not recorded which). It is not recorded whose cells these are; they may come from a transplant donor. Both conserved end residues are part of each CDR3. The order of the fields is clone size, D gene, J gene, V gene, CDR3 DNA, CDR3 protein. The D gene is left open where the match is weak. Not all rows give a size; the values are once, few, many and, for expanded clones, a class.

clone size: few; D gene: .; J gene: TRBJ2-2; V gene: TRBV5-1; CDR3 DNA: TGCGCCAGCAGCCCCGAAATAGCGAACACCGGGGAGCTGTTTTTT; CDR3 protein: CASSPEIANTGELFF
clone size: few; D gene: TRBD2; J gene: TRBJ2-1; V gene: TRBV20-1; CDR3 DNA: TGCAGTGCTAGAGTACTAGCGGGGGGGATTAGCTCCTACAATGAGCAGTTCTTC; CDR3 protein: CSARVLAGGISSYNEQFF
clone size: few; D gene: TRBD2; J gene: TRBJ2-1; V gene: TRBV5-1; CDR3 DNA: TGCGCCAGCAGCGCCGGGACTAGGGGTTACAATGAGCAGTTCTTC; CDR3 protein: CASSAGTRGYNEQFF
clone size: .; D gene: .; J gene: TRBJ2-7; V gene: TRBV6-2/TRBV6-3; CDR3 DNA: TGTGCCAGCACCCGAGGAGAGCACGAGCAGTACTTC; CDR3 protein: CASTRGEHEQYF
clone size: .; D gene: TRBD1; J gene: TRBJ1-2; V gene: TRBV5-1; CDR3 DNA: TGCGCCAGCAGCGTAGATCTGGGACAGGGAATTGGCTACACCTTC; CDR3 protein: CASSVDLGQGIGYTF
clone size: few; D gene: .; J gene: TRBJ1-1; V gene: TRBV20-1; CDR3 DNA: TGCAGTGCCCTAGAAGGGGATTTGAACACTGAAGCTTTCTTT; CDR3 protein: CSALEGDLNTEAFF
clone size: many; D gene: .; J gene: TRBJ1-1; V gene: TRBV14; CDR3 DNA: TGTGCCAGCAGCATTACCAGGGGCACTGAAGCTTTCTTT; CDR3 protein: CASSITRGTEAFF
clone size: few; D gene: TRBD2; J gene: TRBJ2-1; V gene: TRBV9; CDR3 DNA: TGTGCCAGCAGCCCCGGGACTAGCGGGAAAAACTACAATGAGCAGTTCTTC; CDR3 protein: CASSPGTSGKNYNEQFF
clone size: few; D gene: .; J gene: TRBJ1-6; V gene: TRBV4-1; CDR3 DNA: TGCGCCAGCAGCGCCCGCGGCCGGCCTAATTCACCCCTCCACTTT; CDR3 protein: CASSARGRPNSPLHF
clone size: .; D gene: TRBD1; J gene: TRBJ2-1; V gene: TRBV7-8; CDR3 DNA: TGTGCCAGCAGCCCGCGTAGGGGGCGGAATGAGCAGTTCTTC; CDR3 protein: CASSPRRGRNEQFF
clone size: few; D gene: TRBD1; J gene: TRBJ1-1; V gene: TRBV18; CDR3 DNA: TGTGCCAGCTCAACCCGACAGGGGACCGCTTTGGGCACTGAAGCTTTCTTT; CDR3 protein: CASSTRQGTALGTEAFF
clone size: once; D gene: .; J gene: TRBJ2-3; V gene: TRBV20-1; CDR3 DNA: TGCAGTGCTAGTTTAGTGGTTTTTTTCACAGATACGCAGTATTTT; CDR3 protein: CSASLVVFFTDTQYF
clone size: few; D gene: .; J gene: TRBJ1-5; V gene: TRBV24-1; CDR3 DNA: TGTGCCACCAGTGCCGTCAATCAGCCCCAGCATTTT; CDR3 protein: CATSAVNQPQHF
clone size: .; D gene: .; J gene: TRBJ2-2; V gene: TRBV3-1; CDR3 DNA: TGTGCCAGCAGCCAAGATCAGGGGATAGCTAACACCGGGGAGCTGTTTTTT; CDR3 protein: CASSQDQGIANTGELFF
clone size: .; D gene: TRBD2; J gene: TRBJ2-1; V gene: TRBV7-2; CDR3 DNA: TGTGCCAGCAGCTCTATAAGCGGGGGTGTCTACAATGAGCAGTTCTTC; CDR3 protein: CASSSISGGVYNEQFF
clone size: .; D gene: .; J gene: TRBJ2-2; V gene: TRBV5-1; CDR3 DNA: TGCGCCAGCTCAAGGGAGGACCCCGGGGAGCTGTTTTTT; CDR3 protein: CASSREDPGELFF
clone size: many; D gene: .; J gene: TRBJ1-2; V gene: TRBV27; CDR3 DNA: TGTGCCAGCAGTTTTGGGCAGGGAGACTATGGCTACACCTTC; CDR3 protein: CASSFGQGDYGYTF
clone size: few; D gene: TRBD1; J gene: TRBJ2-5; V gene: TRBV7-9; CDR3 DNA: TGTGCCAGCAGCGGAAGGGGACAGGCCTATCAAGAGACCCAGTACTTC; CDR3 protein: CASSGRGQAYQETQYF
clone size: .; D gene: .; J gene: TRBJ2-5; V gene: TRBV5-1; CDR3 DNA: TGCGCCAGCACCGGTGGCGGGCCGGGGGAGACCCAGTACTTC; CDR3 protein: CASTGGGPGETQYF
clone size: .; D gene: TRBD1; J gene: TRBJ2-5; V gene: TRBV12-5; CDR3 DNA: TGTGCTAGTGCCTCACAGGGGTCTCAGTACTTC; CDR3 protein: CASASQGSQYF
clone size: few; D gene: .; J gene: TRBJ1-1; V gene: TRBV6-1; CDR3 DNA: TGTGCCAGCAGCCGACGAGAATCGAGGACTGAAGCTTTCTTT; CDR3 protein: CASSRRESRTEAFF
clone size: few; D gene: TRBD1; J gene: TRBJ2-7; V gene: TRBV4-3; CDR3 DNA: TGCGCCAGCAGCCGCCTAGCCGGGACAGGGGGCGAGTACGAGCAGTACTTC; CDR3 protein: CASSRLAGTGGEYEQYF
clone size: .; D gene: .; J gene: TRBJ1-2; V gene: TRBV3-1; CDR3 DNA: TGTGCCAGCAGCCAAGGAGACACATTTCCCTATGGCTACACCTTC; CDR3 protein: CASSQGDTFPYGYTF
clone size: .; D gene: .; J gene: TRBJ2-7; V gene: TRBV6-2/TRBV6-3; CDR3 DNA: TGTGCCAGCAGTTACTGGTCTGCACGAGCGCTCGAGCAGTACTTC; CDR3 protein: CASSYWSARALEQYF
clone size: few; D gene: .; J gene: TRBJ2-4; V gene: TRBV12-3/TRBV12-4; CDR3 DNA: TGTGCCAGCAGTGTCCATGGGTTAGCCAAAAACATTCAGTACTTC; CDR3 protein: CASSVHGLAKNIQYF
clone size: .; D gene: .; J gene: TRBJ2-7; V gene: TRBV9; CDR3 DNA: TGTGCCAGCAGCGGGATTAGGGGGGACGAGCAGTACTTC; CDR3 protein: CASSGIRGDEQYF
clone size: few; D gene: TRBD1; J gene: TRBJ1-6; V gene: TRBV7-3; CDR3 DNA: TGTGCCAGCAGCCCAGGACAGGCTAGGAACTCACCCCTCCACTTT; CDR3 protein: CASSPGQARNSPLHF
clone size: .; D gene: .; J gene: TRBJ1-3; V gene: TRBV9; CDR3 DNA: TGTGCCAGCAGCGTAGACTCAAGTGGGGTAACTGGAAACACCATATATTTT; CDR3 protein: CASSVDSSGVTGNTIYF
clone size: few; D gene: .; J gene: TRBJ2-7; V gene: TRBV27; CDR3 DNA: TGTGCCAGCAGTTTAAGTCCGGGCAGCAGGGAGCAGTACTTC; CDR3 protein: CASSLSPGSREQYF
clone size: .; D gene: TRBD1; J gene: TRBJ1-1; V gene: TRBV4-1; CDR3 DNA: TGCGCCAGCAGCGGGAACAGGGGGGCTTTAAACACTGAAGCTTTCTTT; CDR3 protein: CASSGNRGALNTEAFF
clone size: .; D gene: TRBD2; J gene: TRBJ2-2; V gene: TRBV27; CDR3 DNA: TGTGCCAGCAGCCCGGGACTAGCGGCTACCGGGGAGCTGTTTTTT; CDR3 protein: CASSPGLAATGELFF
clone size: few; D gene: .; J gene: TRBJ2-2; V gene: TRBV6-5; CDR3 DNA: TGTGCCAGCAGTTACAAAGGGGAATACACCGGGGAGCTGTTTTTT; CDR3 protein: CASSYKGEYTGELFF
clone size: few; D gene: .; J gene: TRBJ2-7; V gene: TRBV5-1; CDR3 DNA: TGCGCCAGCAGCACCGGGACGCCACTTTACGAGCAGTACTTC; CDR3 protein: CASSTGTPLYEQYF
clone size: .; D gene: TRBD1; J gene: TRBJ2-7; V gene: TRBV7-9; CDR3 DNA: TGTGCCAGCAATAGGGGGCCCTTCTACGAGCAGTACTTC; CDR3 protein: CASNRGPFYEQYF
clone size: .; D gene: TRBD1; J gene: TRBJ2-7; V gene: TRBV4-3; CDR3 DNA: TGCGCCAGCAGCCGAATTCGGGGACAGGGAGTGTTCGAGCAGTACTTC; CDR3 protein: CASSRIRGQGVFEQYF
clone size: .; D gene: .; J gene: TRBJ1-3; V gene: TRBV29-1; CDR3 DNA: TGCAGCGTTGAAGTGGTAGGGTACTCTGGAAACACCATATATTTT; CDR3 protein: CSVEVVGYSGNTIYF
clone size: few; D gene: .; J gene: TRBJ2-2; V gene: TRBV3-1; CDR3 DNA: TGTGCCAGCAGCCAAGTGGTCGCCGGGGAGCTGTTTTTT; CDR3 protein: CASSQVVAGELFF
clone size: .; D gene: .; J gene: TRBJ2-1; V gene: TRBV5-4; CDR3 DNA: TGTGCCAGCAGCAGTGCCGGGACATTAGTAGATGAGCAGTTCTTC; CDR3 protein: CASSSAGTLVDEQFF
clone size: few; D gene: TRBD1; J gene: TRBJ1-6; V gene: TRBV4-2; CDR3 DNA: TGTGCCAGCAGCCAACCGACCGGGACAGATAATTCACCCCTCCACTTT; CDR3 protein: CASSQPTGTDNSPLHF
clone size: .; D gene: TRBD1; J gene: TRBJ1-2; V gene: TRBV12-3/TRBV12-4; CDR3 DNA: TGTGCCAGCAGTTTTGGACAGGGTGAGCGGTATGGCTACACCTTC; CDR3 protein: CASSFGQGERYGYTF
clone size: .; D gene: .; J gene: TRBJ1-1; V gene: TRBV6-2/TRBV6-3; CDR3 DNA: TGTGCCAGCAGTTACCCCCCCGACGTCTTT; CDR3 protein: CASSYPPDVF
clone size: .; D gene: TRBD1; J gene: TRBJ2-2; V gene: TRBV12-3/TRBV12-4; CDR3 DNA: TGTGCCAGCAGTTTAGGGATGGGACAGGGAGGGAACACCGGGGAGCTGTTTTTT; CDR3 protein: CASSLGMGQGGNTGELFF
clone size: .; D gene: .; J gene: TRBJ1-5; V gene: TRBV7-9; CDR3 DNA: TGTGCCAGCAGCCTATGGACAGAGAATCAGCCCCAGCATTTT; CDR3 protein: CASSLWTENQPQHF
clone size: .; D gene: TRBD2; J gene: TRBJ2-1; V gene: TRBV3-1; CDR3 DNA: TGTGCCAGCAGCCAAGTGGGTAGCGGGAAATACAATGAGCAGTTCTTC; CDR3 protein: CASSQVGSGKYNEQFF
clone size: few; D gene: TRBD1; J gene: TRBJ1-1; V gene: TRBV6-1; CDR3 DNA: TGTGCCAGCAGCTTAGCCCGGGACAGGGTCACTGAAGCTTTCTTT; CDR3 protein: CASSLARDRVTEAFF
clone size: .; D gene: TRBD1; J gene: TRBJ1-1; V gene: TRBV14; CDR3 DNA: TGTGCCAGCAGCCAGGTCAGGGGGCTTCGGAACACTGAAGCTTTCTTT; CDR3 protein: CASSQVRGLRNTEAFF
clone size: few; D gene: TRBD2; J gene: TRBJ2-7; V gene: TRBV11-2; CDR3 DNA: TGTGCCAGCAGCTTAGAGATAGCGGGGGGCCAACACTCCTACGAGCAGTACTTC; CDR3 protein: CASSLEIAGGQHSYEQYF
clone size: few; D gene: .; J gene: TRBJ1-5; V gene: TRBV12-3/TRBV12-4; CDR3 DNA: TGTGCCAGCAGTTTAGGGGGGGGGCTCAGCAATCAGCCCCAGCATTTT; CDR3 protein: CASSLGGGLSNQPQHF
clone size: few; D gene: .; J gene: TRBJ2-1; V gene: TRBV2; CDR3 DNA: TGTGCCAGCAGCTTCCGGGAGATCCAGTTCTTC; CDR3 protein: CASSFREIQFF
clone size: .; D gene: TRBD1; J gene: TRBJ1-5; V gene: TRBV7-9; CDR3 DNA: TGTGCCAGCAGCTTAGGACCCAGGGGGCATCAGCCCCAGCATTTT; CDR3 protein: CASSLGPRGHQPQHF
clone size: .; D gene: .; J gene: TRBJ2-3; V gene: TRBV20-1; CDR3 DNA: TGCAGTGCTACCCCTTTAACTCGTCCAGATACGCAGTATTTT; CDR3 protein: CSATPLTRPDTQYF